The 29 T cell receptor beta chains given below trace back to one sample, sequenced in a study of cytomegalovirus exposure and HLA in healthy donors. PCR primers comprised 60 Vbeta and 13 Jbeta primers. Assay: immunoSEQ multiplex PCR; the TCRdb copy retains only in-frame clones and omits some. The profile shows about 120,000 clones, roughly 82% of them singletons. Sequenced: PBMCs. These receptors all stem from a woman in her late teens or twenties in good health and CMV-seronegative.

The rearrangement joins TRBV10-3 to TRBJ2-7; D not resolved. V lost 2 bases and J lost 2, with 10 bases in between. Germline loops: CDR1 ENHRY, CDR2 SYGVKD. This CDR3 comprises 14 residues. The chain's CDR3 is CAISEMMETYEQYF. The CDR3 DNA reads as TGTGCCATCAGTGAGATGATGGAGACCTACGAGCAGTACTTC.

The genes are TRBV6-1 and TRBJ2-1, with 15 bases matching TRBD2. The V gene end was trimmed by 2 bases and the J gene end by 9 bases; junction bases not matched to a gene: 2. Germline V gene sequence: CDR1 MNHNS, CDR2 SASEGT. This CDR3 is built from 15 residues. The chain's CDR3 is CASSERGLAGGEQFF. In nucleotides, the CDR3 is TGTGCCAGCAGTGAAAGGGGACTAGCGGGAGGTGAGCAGTTCTTC.

The chain uses TRBV11-2 and TRBJ1-4, with TRBD1 as a possible D gene (6 bases). CDR1 SGHAT and CDR2 FQNNGV come from the germline V gene. The CDR3 totals 15 residues. Between the trimmed V and J ends, which lost 5 bases and 8 bases, there was a span of 18 bases. This chain's CDR3 is CASSTPQGRGEKLFF. As DNA, the CDR3 is TGTGCCAGCAGCACCCCACAGGGCCGGGGAGAAAAACTGTTTTTT.

This clone has only one observation. The chain carries TRBV29-1 and TRBJ2-3, with TRBD2 as a possible D gene (5 bases). CDR3 length: 12 residues. Germline CDR1 and CDR2: SQVTM and ANQGSEA. V lost 5 bases and J lost 8, with 14 bases in between. The CDR3 spells CSVSLGGTTQYF. The DNA for the CDR3 is TGCAGCGTTTCACTAGGCGGCACTACGCAGTATTTT.

The chain links TRBV7-8 to TRBJ1-1, with D perhaps TRBD1 (6 bases). V shed 1 base and J shed 5 bases, with 14 bases lying between them. Germline assignment: CDR1 SGHVS and CDR2 FQNEAQ. The CDR3 runs to 15 residues. This CDR3 reads CASSLDAWDKTEAFF. CDR3 sequence (DNA): TGTGCCAGCAGCTTAGATGCCTGGGACAAGACTGAAGCTTTCTTT.

The genes are TRBV5-1 and TRBJ1-1; D is ambiguous. The CDR3 is made up of 17 amino acids. Germline CDR1 reads SGHRS; CDR2 reads YFSETQ. V gave up 0 bases and J gave up 3 bases, with 18 bases separating them. DNA for the CDR3: TGCGCCAGCAGCTTGGAAGGTGGAGTGTCGCAGTACACTGAAGCTTTCTTT. Protein sequence: CASSLEGGVSQYTEAFF.

The chain recombines TRBV6-1 with TRBJ1-2; D is possibly TRBD1 (5 bases). V was shortened by 1 base and J by 4 bases, with 16 bases between the two germline ends. The V gene's germline CDR1 is MNHNS and CDR2 SASEGT. The CDR3 runs 16 residues. This chain's CDR3 is CASSEVITGGTYGYTF. CDR3 DNA sequence: TGTGCCAGCAGTGAAGTAATAACGGGGGGGACCTATGGCTACACCTTC.

This clone has a single count. V is TRBV7-9 and J is TRBJ2-2; TRBD1 might be the D (6 bases). Germline V gene data show CDR1 as SEHNR and CDR2 as FQNEAQ (reference sequence). Trimming removed 6 bases from V and 3 bases from J, with 26 bases in between. The CDR3 loop spans 19 amino acids. CDR3 bases: TGTGCCAGCAGTCATACCACAGGGTGGTCCTATACCTACACCGGGGAGCTGTTTTTT. Its protein is CASSHTTGWSYTYTGELFF.

To note about this clone: The conserved phenylalanine or tryptophan normally closing the CDR3 is absent here, so this likely arose from a read error. The rearrangement links TRBV30 to TRBJ1-5, with TRBD1 as a possible D gene (5 bases). Germline V CDR1 and CDR2: GTSNPN, SVGIG (reference sequence). Trimming removed 7 bases from V and 0 bases from J, with 10 bases in between. CDR3 size: 13 residues. This CDR3 is CASAGDSNQPQHL. The CDR3 DNA follows: TGTGCCTCAGCGGGGGATAGCAATCAGCCCCAGCATCTT.

The rearrangement links TRBV2 to TRBJ1-1, with 10 bases matching TRBD1. The CDR3 runs to 15 residues. CDR1 SNHLY and CDR2 FYNNEI come from the germline V gene. Trimming removed 4 bases from V and 5 bases from J; junction bases left unmatched: 7. The CDR3 sequence: CASSVVGTGVTEAFF. CDR3 coding DNA: TGTGCCAGCAGTGTAGTTGGGACAGGGGTAACTGAAGCTTTCTTT.

The CDR3 DNA follows: TGCAGCGTTGTAGGGCTAGCGGGGGGGCGCAATGAGCAGTTCTTC. Residues: CSVVGLAGGRNEQFF. The chain employs TRBV29-1 and TRBJ2-1, with TRBD2 matching 12 bases. The CDR3 extends over 15 amino acids. After removal of 4 bases from V and 6 bases from J, the junction contained 7 bases not matched to a gene. CDR1 and CDR2 (germline): SQVTM, ANQGSEA.

J is TRBJ2-5 and V is TRBV5-4, with D tentatively TRBD2 (6 bases). Matching the DNA end better, TRBJ2-7 makes the J call doubtful. The CDR3 has 16 amino acids. Germline assignment: CDR1 SGHNT and CDR2 YYREEE (reference sequence). The CDR3 region has the DNA TGTGCCAGCAGCTTGGGGTGGCCGGGAGCCCCCTACGAGCAGTACTTC. This codes for CASSLGWPGAPYEQYF.

The rearrangement joins TRBV6-5 to TRBJ1-1; D is undetermined. The V and J ends lost 6 bases and 4 bases respectively, with 6 bases between them. Germline V gene sequence: CDR1 MNHEY, CDR2 SVGAGI. The CDR3 length is 11 residues. The CDR3 nucleotides read TGTGCCAGCAGGACGGGCACTGAAGCTTTCTTT. It encodes CASRTGTEAFF.

This chain links TRBV6-5 with TRBJ1-2, with 9 bases that match TRBD1. Germline assignment: CDR1 MNHEY and CDR2 SVGAGI. With 6 bases clipped from V and 8 bases from J, the junction kept 13 bases outside the gene matches. This CDR3 is built from 15 residues. The CDR3 region is CASSPDRGWLRGYTF. The CDR3 DNA reads as TGTGCCAGCAGCCCGGACAGGGGATGGCTTCGCGGCTACACCTTC.

In DNA form, the CDR3 reads TGTGCCAGCAGCTTGGCCGCCTGGCCCAACAATGAGCAGTTCTTC. Translated: CASSLAAWPNNEQFF. This chain joins TRBV7-2 and TRBJ2-1; D gene unclear. The germline CDR1 and CDR2 sequences are SGHTA and FQGNSA. CDR3 size: 15 residues. V was cut by 3 bases and J by 5 bases, with 14 bases left in between.

This sequence joins TRBV19 and TRBJ1-1; 7 bases match TRBD1. The CDR3 contains 14 residues. The trim removed 5 bases at V and 5 bases at J, leaving 8 bases unmatched. Per germline, CDR1 LNHDA and CDR2 SQIVND (reference sequence). The CDR3 DNA is TGTGCCAGTAGTCCAAGACAGGGTGCAACTGAAGCTTTCTTT. This sequence encodes CASSPRQGATEAFF.

This rearrangement joins TRBV7-8 to TRBJ1-1; TRBD1 is a possible D gene (5 bases). The CDR3 has 18 residues. Looked up from germline, CDR1 is SGHVS and CDR2 is FQNEAQ. Trimming took off 11 bases at V and 1 base at J, with 29 bases between the two ends. CDR3 in amino acids: CAVTGSDGGGIRNTEAFF. CDR3 sequence (DNA): TGTGCCGTGACCGGGTCGGACGGGGGGGGGATTAGGAACACTGAAGCTTTCTTT.

This clone has just one count. The genes are TRBV5-1 and TRBJ1-2; no clear D gene. CDR1 and CDR2 (germline): SGHRS, YFSETQ. V lost 6 bases, J lost 3 bases, and 9 bases lay in between. This CDR3 contains 12 residues. The chain's CDR3 is CASTSDDYGYTF. The CDR3 coding sequence is TGCGCCAGCACCTCAGATGACTATGGCTACACCTTC.

This clone came up a few times. The CDR3 is CASSPSGGFENTQYF. The CDR3 DNA sequence: TGTGCCAGCTCACCCAGCGGGGGGTTCGAAAATACGCAGTATTTT. The rearrangement links TRBV18 to TRBJ2-3; 9 nucleotides line up with TRBD2. The V and J ends lost 3 bases and 7 bases, in that order; junction bases with no gene match: 8. The CDR3 is 15 amino acids. The germline V gene has CDR1 KGHSH and CDR2 LQKENI.

This chain links TRBV18 with TRBJ1-1, with D maybe TRBD1 (5 bases). The CDR3 spans 13 residues. Deletions cut 0 bases from V and 11 bases from J, with 13 bases between. Looked up from germline, CDR1 is KGHSH and CDR2 is LQKENI. CDR3 amino acids: CASSPPGQGEAFF. CDR3 DNA: TGTGCCAGCTCACCACCGGGGCAAGGCGAGGCTTTCTTT.

CDR3 bases: TGCGCCAGCAGTGAGTCTCGGACTAGCACCGGCGAGCAGTACTTC. It is translated as CASSESRTSTGEQYF. The chain joins TRBV10-2 to TRBJ2-5; 8 bases fit TRBD2. The DNA end lines up better with TRBJ2-7; the J call may be wrong. The CDR3 runs 15 residues. CDR1 and CDR2 from the germline V gene are WSHSY and SAAADI.

The V call is TRBV7-2, the J call TRBJ1-6; the D is unclear. Trimming pared 1 base from V and 9 bases from J, leaving 10 bases between. The CDR3 runs 14 residues. The germline V gene has CDR1 SGHTA and CDR2 FQGNSA. The DNA of the CDR3 is TGTGCCAGCAGCTTAGACCTTTCCAGTTCACCCCTCCACTTT. This gives the protein CASSLDLSSSPLHF.

Comment on this clone: At one boundary the junction diverges from the germline segment, which might be a read error. The chain joins TRBV7-2 to TRBJ1-2; D unresolved. CDR1 SGHTA and CDR2 FQGNSA come from the germline V gene. The CDR3 consists of 13 residues. The CDR3: CASSPNPGGPGHF. The CDR3 bases are TGTGCCAGCAGCCCAAATCCAGGTGGGCCTGGGCACTTC.

In this sample, this clone turned up once. The chain joins TRBV7-8 to TRBJ2-7; 7 bases agree with TRBD2. Germline V lookup: CDR1 SGHVS, CDR2 FQNEAQ. CDR3 length: 14 amino acids. Trimming cost V 1 base and J 2 bases; bases outside gene matches: 2. The DNA for the CDR3 is TGTGCCAGCAGCTTAGGCGGGACTACCTACGAGCAGTACTTC. Its translation is CASSLGGTTYEQYF.

The rearrangement uses TRBV15 and TRBJ2-1, with 7 bases aligning to TRBD1. The CDR3 spans 14 residues. V shed 3 bases and J 10 bases; nucleotides not matched to a gene: 9. Germline V CDR1 and CDR2: LNHNV, YYDKDF (reference sequence). The CDR3 protein is CATSRVRGKGEQFF. Here the CDR3 DNA reads TGTGCCACCAGCAGGGTCAGGGGGAAAGGAGAGCAGTTCTTC.

J is TRBJ1-2 and V is TRBV6-1; 7 bases map to TRBD1. CDR3 length: 15 amino acids. CDR1 and CDR2 from the germline V gene are MNHNS and SASEGT. With V trimmed by 5 bases and J by 0 bases, 6 bases remained unmatched. The CDR3 loop is CASSLTGSTNYGYTF. The CDR3 DNA is TGTGCCAGCAGTTTGACAGGGTCGACTAACTATGGCTACACCTTC.

The chain is built from TRBV2 and TRBJ2-1, with 7 nucleotides matching TRBD2. Losses at the gene ends were 3 bases for V and 9 bases for J; bases not matched to a gene: 5. Germline V CDR1 and CDR2: SNHLY, FYNNEI. The CDR3 loop spans 13 amino acids. The CDR3 sequence: CASSEGREVEQFF. For the CDR3, the DNA is TGTGCCAGCAGTGAGGGACGGGAGGTTGAGCAGTTCTTC.

The chain is built from TRBV9 and TRBJ2-5, with 14 positions matching TRBD2. The V gene end was trimmed by 0 bases and the J gene end by 5 bases; junction bases not matched to a gene: 6. CDR1 is SGDLS, CDR2 YYNGEE, per germline. This CDR3 spans 17 amino acids. The CDR3 region has the DNA TGTGCCAGCAGCGTAGGACTAGCGGGAGGGTCGGGGGAGACCCAGTACTTC. Translating gives CASSVGLAGGSGETQYF.

This clone was counted a single time. V is TRBV13 and J is TRBJ1-6, with 9 bases aligning to TRBD1. This CDR3 has 14 amino acids. Germline V gene sequence: CDR1 PRHDT, CDR2 FYEKMQ (reference sequence). Trimming took 5 bases from V and 10 from J; bases not matched to a gene: 6. CDR3 sequence reads: CASSIGQGISPLHF. The DNA of the CDR3 is TGTGCCAGCAGCATCGGACAGGGGATCTCACCCCTCCACTTT. Full variable domain (missing parts from reference TRBV13 and TRBJ1-6): AAGVIQSPRHLIKEKRETATLKCYPIPRHDTVYWYQQGPGQDPQFLISFYEKMQSDKGSIPDRFSAQQFSDYHSELNMSSLELGDSALYFCASSIGQGISPLHFGNGTRLTVT.